This T cell receptor beta chain was sequenced during a study of T cells after yellow fever vaccination. The CDR3 runs to 16 residues. CDR1 is MNHEY, CDR2 SVGEGT, per germline. V was pared by 5 bases and J by 4 bases, with 17 bases between. TCRdb itself ran the 5' RACE reads through MiXCR, one entry per CDR3 protein. The repertoire includes approximately 250,000 distinct CDR3 sequences, roughly 3.7% of them detected once, and 15% to 20% sits in the top ten. This clonotype was detected many times. This receptor was obtained from a man younger than 30 who received the YFV17D yellow fever vaccine. The sequenced sample was PBMCs, obtained 15 days after the yellow fever booster vaccination. V gene TRBV6-2 or TRBV6-3 combines with J gene TRBJ2-2; perhaps TRBD2 as D (7 bases). CDR3 sequence: CASSRGWRGLTGELFF. The CDR3, as DNA: TGTGCCAGCAGTAGGGGTTGGCGGGGGCTCACCGGGGAGCTGTTTTTT.